What follows are 20 T cell receptor beta chains derived from one specimen sequenced in a study of identical twins. In TCRdb, the 5' RACE reads were re-called with MiXCR into one record per CDR3 protein. The sample carries about 520,000 distinct CDR3 sequences, roughly a fifth recorded once. This sample was also put to use in a study of T cells expressing NK-cell markers.

The sample consisted of CD4+ T cells sorted from blood. The receptors come from a woman between 18 and 29 years old in good health.

This clonotype occurred once. In DNA form, the CDR3 reads TGTGCCAGCAGCTCGTACCCGCCGGAGGCTGGGGAGCTGTTTTTT. The encoded protein is CASSSYPPEAGELFF. This chain connects TRBV13 to TRBJ2-2; perhaps TRBD2 as D (5 bases). The CDR3 totals 15 residues. The germline V gene has CDR1 PRHDT and CDR2 FYEKMQ (reference sequence). Trimming pared 4 bases from V and 8 bases from J, leaving 17 bases between.

This clonotype has only a few counts. The chain joins TRBV28 to TRBJ2-7, with 7 bases matching TRBD2. Germline values: CDR1 MDHEN, CDR2 SYDVKM. V gave up 6 bases and J gave up 0 bases; unmatched junction bases: 5. The CDR3 length is 14 residues. The CDR3 coding sequence is TGTGCCAGCAGACCAGCGGGGCCCTCCTACGAGCAGTACTTC. This encodes CASRPAGPSYEQYF.

The genes are TRBV20-1 and TRBJ2-5; unclear D gene. CDR1 and CDR2 (germline): DFQATT, SNEGSKA (reference sequence). CDR3 length: 12 amino acids. The V end lost 4 bases, the J end lost 0 bases, and 6 bases lay between the germline ends. The CDR3 sequence is CSATKYQETQYF. CDR3 nucleotide sequence: TGCAGTGCTACCAAGTACCAAGAGACCCAGTACTTC.

This chain uses TRBV6-5 with TRBJ2-1; 9 bases are a match to TRBD2. The ends lost 0 bases at V and 3 bases at J; junction bases unmatched: 3. This CDR3 region has 16 residues. The germline CDR1 and CDR2 sequences are MNHEY and SVGAGI. The CDR3 sequence: CASSYSILAGYNEQFF. Written as DNA, the CDR3 is TGTGCCAGCAGTTACTCGATACTAGCGGGCTACAATGAGCAGTTCTTC.

This clonotype was seen only a few times. This chain joins TRBV10-2 and TRBJ1-1; D remains ambiguous. This CDR3 is built from 14 residues. The germline gives CDR1 WSHSY, CDR2 SAAADI. With 1 base removed from V and 1 base from J, the gap between germline ends came to 7 bases. In DNA form, the CDR3 reads TGCGCCAGCAGTGAGTATACTAGGAACACTGAAGCTTTCTTT. It encodes CASSEYTRNTEAFF.

This sequence joins TRBV20-1 and TRBJ2-1, with TRBD2 as a possible D gene (5 bases). The V and J ends lost 3 bases and 8 bases respectively, with 14 bases between them. The CDR3 loop spans 13 amino acids. The germline V gene encodes CDR1 DFQATT and CDR2 SNEGSKA (reference sequence). Written as DNA, the CDR3 is TGCAGTGCTAGCGGGATTGGTCGGTATGAGCAGTTCTTC. Translated, it gives CSASGIGRYEQFF.

This clonotype was observed a few times. The chain recombines TRBV7-6 with TRBJ1-2; D call uncertain. The CDR3 extends over 14 amino acids. V was clipped by 0 bases and J by 8 bases, with 13 bases between them. CDR1 is SGHVS and CDR2 is FNYEAQ in the germline V gene. The CDR3 loop is CASSLAPESGGYTF. The CDR3 DNA follows: TGTGCCAGCAGCTTAGCTCCGGAATCTGGGGGCTACACCTTC.

This clonotype turned up a few times. The chain employs TRBV12-3 or TRBV12-4 and TRBJ1-2; the D gene is possibly TRBD1 (6 bases). This CDR3 has 13 residues. The V and J ends lost 6 bases and 8 bases respectively, with 16 bases between them. The DNA of the CDR3 is TGTGCCAGCAGCATACAGGGTTTGGGGGGCTACACCTTC. It specifies CASSIQGLGGYTF.

This chain joins TRBV5-1 and TRBJ1-4, with D perhaps matching TRBD1 (5 bases). Per germline, CDR1 SGHRS and CDR2 YFSETQ. V lost 2 bases and J lost 3, with 11 bases in between. This CDR3 is 15 amino acids long. DNA of the CDR3: TGCGCCAGCAGCTTCGAGGGACGCTCTAATGAAAAACTGTTTTTT. Amino acid sequence: CASSFEGRSNEKLFF.

This clonotype has ten or more counts. The rearrangement joins TRBV7-2 to TRBJ1-1; 7 bases line up with TRBD1. The junction had 6 bases not matched to a gene; V was cut back by 4 bases and J by 4 bases. The CDR3 consists of 14 residues. Germline V gives CDR1 SGHTA, CDR2 FQGNSA. In DNA form, the CDR3 reads TGTGCCAGCAGCTACATCAGACAGGGCACTGAAGCTTTCTTT. It yields the protein CASSYIRQGTEAFF.

This clonotype occurred a few times. The chain couples TRBV7-2 to TRBJ2-5; 15 bases agree with TRBD2. The V segment lost 1 base and the J segment 5 bases; nucleotides outside the gene matches: 2. Germline CDR1 reads SGHTA; CDR2 reads FQGNSA. The CDR3 consists of 16 residues. Written as DNA, the CDR3 is TGTGCCAGCAGCTTAGTAGGACTAGCGGGAGGGGAGACCCAGTACTTC. Residues: CASSLVGLAGGETQYF.

This clonotype was picked up a small number of times. The CDR3 here is CSARGVGSRTDNEQFF. The CDR3 region has the DNA TGCAGTGCTAGAGGGGTTGGGTCCCGAACGGACAATGAGCAGTTCTTC. The chain has TRBV20-1 and TRBJ2-1; D gene unclear. CDR3 length: 16 residues. Trimming cost V 1 base and J 5 bases, with 18 bases left between them. The germline gives CDR1 DFQATT, CDR2 SNEGSKA (reference sequence).

The rearrangement joins TRBV7-9 to TRBJ1-4; D may be TRBD1 (6 bases). The germline V gene encodes CDR1 SEHNR and CDR2 FQNEAQ (reference sequence). The CDR3 is 14 residues long. Trimming shortened V by 5 bases and J by 7 bases, and 14 bases separated the two germline ends. In DNA form, the CDR3 reads TGTGCCAGCAGCCCAAAAGGGGGTGGTGAAAAACTGTTTTTT. This sequence encodes CASSPKGGGEKLFF.

The table lists this clonotype with a few counts. The rearrangement links TRBV2 to TRBJ2-3; D unclear. Germline V gene data show CDR1 as SNHLY and CDR2 as FYNNEI. CDR3 size: 14 residues. V lost 9 bases to trimming and J lost 1 base, with 14 bases between them. In DNA, the CDR3 is TGTGCCAGTTCGCCAAACCTGGGCACAGATACGCAGTATTTT. Amino acids: CASSPNLGTDTQYF.

This clonotype showed up just a few times. CDR3 nucleotide sequence: TGTGCCAGCAGTTTTTTAGGGAGGCAGTACTTC. Protein: CASSFLGRQYF. This chain uses TRBV12-3 or TRBV12-4 with TRBJ2-7; TRBD2 might be the D (5 bases). The CDR3 is made up of 11 amino acids. V was clipped by 3 bases and J by 9 bases, with 9 bases between them.

This clonotype was recorded a few times. The J gene is TRBJ1-4, the V gene TRBV5-1; 7 bases map to TRBD1. CDR3 length equals 15 residues. Germline V gene data show CDR1 as SGHRS and CDR2 as YFSETQ. Unmatched junction bases numbered 5, after V lost 0 bases and J lost 6 bases. CDR3: CASSLVGTVDEKLFF. The CDR3 DNA sequence: TGCGCCAGCAGCTTGGTGGGGACAGTGGATGAAAAACTGTTTTTT.

The rearrangement uses TRBV7-9 and TRBJ2-3, with 7 bases matching TRBD1. J was trimmed by 5 bases and V by 3 bases; bases with no gene match: 5. Germline lookup yields CDR1 SEHNR and CDR2 FQNEAQ (reference sequence). There are 14 residues in the CDR3. In nucleotides, the CDR3 is TGTGCCAGCAGCTTCCCACAGGGGAAAGATACGCAGTATTTT. Protein product: CASSFPQGKDTQYF. The full variable domain, its missing parts supplied by reference TRBV7-9 and TRBJ2-3, is DTGVSQNPRHKITKRGQNVTFRCDPISEHNRLYWYRQTLGQGPEFLTYFQNEAQLEKSRLLSDRFSAERPKGSFSTLEIQRTEQGDSAMYLCASSFPQGKDTQYFGPGTRLTVL.

V is TRBV18 and J is TRBJ2-2, with 11 bases fitting TRBD2. V lost 2 bases to trimming and J lost 4 bases; unmatched junction nucleotides: 6. Germline-derived CDR1 and CDR2 are KGHSH and LQKENI. The CDR3 length is 17 residues. CDR3 DNA: TGTGCCAGCTCACCAGAACTAGCGGGAGCCGGCACCGGGGAGCTGTTTTTT. As protein: CASSPELAGAGTGELFF.

This clonotype was seen at least ten times. The gene calls are TRBV12-3 or TRBV12-4 and TRBJ2-2; D is perhaps TRBD1 (7 bases). The CDR3 is made up of 15 amino acids. Trimming removed 3 bases from V and 4 bases from J, with 12 bases in between. The CDR3 sequence: CASSFGGGSTGELFF. The DNA of the CDR3 is TGTGCCAGCAGTTTTGGAGGGGGCAGCACCGGGGAGCTGTTTTTT.

The chain has TRBV6-1 and TRBJ1-2, with 9 bases fitting TRBD1. Looked up from germline, CDR1 is MNHNS and CDR2 is SASEGT. The CDR3 contains 15 residues. J gave up 6 bases and V 6 bases, and 11 bases lay outside the gene matches. The CDR3 DNA is TGTGCCAGCAGGGGACAGGGTGTAAGGCGGCATGGCTACACCTTC. Residues: CASRGQGVRRHGYTF.